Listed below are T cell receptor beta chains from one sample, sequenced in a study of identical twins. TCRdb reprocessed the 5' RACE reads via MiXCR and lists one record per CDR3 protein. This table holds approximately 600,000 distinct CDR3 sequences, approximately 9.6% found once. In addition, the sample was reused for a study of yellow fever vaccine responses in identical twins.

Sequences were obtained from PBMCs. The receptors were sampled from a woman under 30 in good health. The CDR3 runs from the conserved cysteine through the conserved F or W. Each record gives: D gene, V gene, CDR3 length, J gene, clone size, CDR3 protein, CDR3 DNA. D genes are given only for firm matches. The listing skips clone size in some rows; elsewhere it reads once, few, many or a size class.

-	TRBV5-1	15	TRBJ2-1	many	CASSGSPGVYNEQFF	TGCGCCAGCAGCGGGAGCCCGGGGGTGTACAATGAGCAGTTCTTC
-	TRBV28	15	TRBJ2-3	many	CASSSDRKSTDTQYF	TGTGCCAGCAGTTCAGACCGGAAGAGCACAGATACGCAGTATTTT
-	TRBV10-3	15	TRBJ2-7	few	CAISESGQTYYEQYF	TGTGCCATCAGTGAGTCTGGACAGACATACTACGAGCAGTACTTC
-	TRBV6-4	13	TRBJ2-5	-	CASSEAHSGTQYF	TGTGCCAGCAGTGAGGCCCACTCCGGGACCCAGTACTTC
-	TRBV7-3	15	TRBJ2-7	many	CASSLTGGVKYEQYF	TGTGCCAGCAGCTTAACGGGCGGGGTAAAATACGAGCAGTACTTC
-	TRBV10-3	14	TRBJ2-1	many	CAISGRRTYNEQFF	TGTGCCATCAGTGGGCGACGAACGTACAATGAGCAGTTCTTC
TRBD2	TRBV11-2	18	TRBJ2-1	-	CASSTKTSGTSSYNEQFF	TGTGCCAGCAGCACAAAGACTAGCGGTACGAGCTCCTACAATGAGCAGTTCTTC
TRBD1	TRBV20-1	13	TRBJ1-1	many	CSAGGQMNTEAFF	TGCAGTGCTGGGGGACAGATGAACACTGAAGCTTTCTTT
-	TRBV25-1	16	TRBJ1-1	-	CASRANFRDLNTEAFF	TGTGCCAGCCGAGCCAATTTCAGGGACCTGAACACTGAAGCTTTCTTT
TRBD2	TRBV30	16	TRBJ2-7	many	CAWRGTSGRAGYEQYF	TGTGCCTGGAGGGGGACTAGCGGGAGGGCCGGGTACGAGCAGTACTTC
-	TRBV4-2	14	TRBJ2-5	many	CASSPWGFPETQYF	TGTGCCAGCAGCCCCTGGGGTTTTCCAGAGACCCAGTACTTC
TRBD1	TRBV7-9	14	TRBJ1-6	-	CASSLAGTGITLHF	TGTGCCAGCAGCTTAGCCGGGACAGGGATCACCCTCCACTTT
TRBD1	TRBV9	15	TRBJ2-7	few	CASSEGQLSDHEQYF	TGTGCCAGCAGCGAGGGACAGCTTTCGGATCACGAGCAGTACTTC
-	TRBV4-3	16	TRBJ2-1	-	CASSQDPGEIYNEQFF	TGCGCCAGCAGCCAAGATCCGGGAGAGATCTACAATGAGCAGTTCTTC
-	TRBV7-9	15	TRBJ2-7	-	CASSLGLAREGEQYF	TGTGCCAGCAGCTTAGGTCTAGCGAGAGAGGGCGAGCAGTACTTC
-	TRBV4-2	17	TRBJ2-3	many	CASSQQQDHTSTDTQYF	TGTGCCAGCAGCCAACAACAGGACCACACTAGCACAGATACGCAGTATTTT
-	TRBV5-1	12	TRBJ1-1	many	CASSWVGREAFF	TGCGCCAGCAGCTGGGTCGGCCGTGAAGCTTTCTTT
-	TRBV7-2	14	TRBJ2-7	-	CASSMGLGGYEQYF	TGTGCCAGCAGCATGGGGCTAGGTGGTTACGAGCAGTACTTC
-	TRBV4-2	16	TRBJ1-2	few	CASSQDYRRGDYGYTF	TGTGCCAGCAGCCAAGATTATAGACGGGGGGACTATGGCTACACCTTC
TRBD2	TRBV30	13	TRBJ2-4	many	CAWATSGKNIQYF	TGTGCCTGGGCGACTAGCGGCAAAAACATTCAGTACTTC
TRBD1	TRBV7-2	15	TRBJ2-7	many	CASSLTGTESYEQYF	TGTGCCAGCAGCTTAACCGGGACAGAGTCCTACGAGCAGTACTTC
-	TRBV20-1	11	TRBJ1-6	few	CSARVLPPLHF	TGCAGTGCTAGGGTTCTACCACCCCTCCACTTT
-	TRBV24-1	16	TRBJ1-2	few	CATSDPGTDLNYGYTF	TGTGCCACCAGTGATCCCGGGACGGATCTTAACTATGGCTACACCTTC
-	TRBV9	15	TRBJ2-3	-	CASSVVGVSTDTQYF	TGTGCCAGCAGCGTTGTCGGGGTTAGCACAGATACGCAGTATTTT
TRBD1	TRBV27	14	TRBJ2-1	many	CASAFGTGNNEQFF	TGTGCCAGCGCCTTCGGGACAGGTAACAATGAGCAGTTCTTC
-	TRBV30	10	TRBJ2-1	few	CAWSEGEQFF	TGTGCCTGGAGTGAGGGCGAGCAGTTCTTC
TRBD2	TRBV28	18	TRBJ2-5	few	CASSSRLAGLILQETQYF	TGTGCCAGCAGTTCTCGACTAGCGGGGCTTATTCTCCAAGAGACCCAGTACTTC
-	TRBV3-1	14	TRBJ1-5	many	CASSRSYSNQPQHF	TGTGCCAGCAGCCGCTCCTATAGCAATCAGCCCCAGCATTTT
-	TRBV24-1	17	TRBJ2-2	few	CATSEISLDTSDGELFF	TGTGCCACCAGTGAAATCTCTTTAGACACGTCGGACGGGGAGCTGTTTTTT